This T cell receptor beta chain stems from a study of blood T cell repertoires in COVID-19. Individuals drawn from about two dozen US areas were about 18 to 100 years old. V shed 6 bases, J shed 7 bases, and the junction held 7 bases outside the gene matches. The length of the CDR3 is 14 residues. CDR1 is LGHDT, CDR2 YNNKEL, per germline (reference sequence). The assay was immunoSEQ multiplex PCR, and TCRdb's table has in-frame clones only and misses some. The sample consists of around 250,000 clones, 86% of them appearing once. Sequencing was performed on PBMCs or T cells enriched from blood (not recorded which). This rearrangement joins TRBV3-1 (or the pseudogene TRBV3-2) to TRBJ2-1; 9 bases are a match to TRBD2. The sequence was collected from a woman aged 45-65 years who had recovered from COVID-19. CDR3 nucleotide sequence: TGTGCCAGCAGTCTTCTAGCGGGATCAAATGAGCAGTTCTTC. This sequence encodes CASSLLAGSNEQFF.